The subject of this entry is one T cell receptor beta chain. The germline V gene encodes CDR1 KGHSH and CDR2 LQKENI. This CDR3 has 14 amino acids. V was pared by 3 bases and J by 2 bases, with 10 bases between. This entry is derived from a study of blood T cell repertoires in COVID-19. Study summary: Sites across the United States, Italy and Spain contributed samples from acute and convalescent COVID-19. From T cells, B-cell-depleted T cells, or PBMCs came the material, which was cDNA or gDNA.

Per the authors' pipeline: Cell counts per sample came from amplifying reference gene primers. The assay was immunoSEQ multiplex PCR, and TCRdb's table has in-frame clones only and misses some. V, J and clone size were drawn from that table, and D and trimming were deduced from the DNA. The sample includes 100,000 to 130,000 clones, 84% of them seen just once. The TCR comes from a human donor in a cohort sampled during active COVID-19. Material: peripheral blood. The chain couples TRBV18 to TRBJ2-5; D is ambiguous. Here the CDR3 reads CASSPTNGQETQYF. The CDR3 nucleotides read TGTGCCAGCTCACCTACTAACGGACAAGAGACCCAGTACTTC. The full variable domain, completed using reference TRBV18 and TRBJ2-5, is NAGVMQNPRHLVRRRGQEARLRCSPMKGHSHVYWYRQLPEEGLKFMVYLQKENIIDESGMPKERFSAEFPKEGPSILRIQQVVRGDSAAYFCASSPTNGQETQYFGPGTRLLVL.